This T cell receptor (beta chain) was sequenced for a study of cytomegalovirus exposure and HLA in healthy donors. Study-wide results and limits: Per published reports, the classifier diagnosed cytomegalovirus status with high specificity and sensitivity.

Clones were sequenced by immunoSEQ multiplex PCR, and TCRdb holds only the in-frame ones, with some missing. The profile covers over 110,000 clones, with around nine tenths appearing a single time and 8.7% taken by the ten largest. Germline loops: CDR1 MGHRA, CDR2 YSYEKL. V trimming: 0 bases; J trimming: 6 bases; junction bases outside the gene matches: 15. This CDR3 is 19 amino acids long. The table lists this clone with a count of one. The target antigen is unknown. The rearrangement links TRBV4-1 to TRBJ2-7, with 12 bases that match TRBD2. The specimen was PBMCs. The source of this sequence is a man aged 18 to 30 in good health and CMV-seropositive. In DNA form, the CDR3 reads TGCGCCAGCAGCCAAGATCAGGACAGAACTAGCGGGAGGATATCCGAGCAGTACTTC. Its translation: CASSQDQDRTSGRISEQYF.